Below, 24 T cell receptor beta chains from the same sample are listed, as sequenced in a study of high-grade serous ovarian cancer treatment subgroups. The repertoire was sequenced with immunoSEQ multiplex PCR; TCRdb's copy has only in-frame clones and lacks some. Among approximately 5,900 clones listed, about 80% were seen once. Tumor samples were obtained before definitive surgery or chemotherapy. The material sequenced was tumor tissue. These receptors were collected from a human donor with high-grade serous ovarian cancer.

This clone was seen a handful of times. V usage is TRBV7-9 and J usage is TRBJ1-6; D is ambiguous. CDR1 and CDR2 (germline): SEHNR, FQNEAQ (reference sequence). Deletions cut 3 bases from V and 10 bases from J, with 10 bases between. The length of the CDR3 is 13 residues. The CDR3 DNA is TGTGCCAGCAGCTTCCTCATGGACTCACCCCTCCACTTT. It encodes CASSFLMDSPLHF.

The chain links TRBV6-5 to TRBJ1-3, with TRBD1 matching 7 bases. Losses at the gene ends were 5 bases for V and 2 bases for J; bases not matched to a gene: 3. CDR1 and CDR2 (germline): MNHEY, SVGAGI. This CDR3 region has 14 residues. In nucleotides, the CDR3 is TGTGCCAGCAGTGCCGACAGGGCTGGAAACACCATATATTTT. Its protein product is CASSADRAGNTIYF.

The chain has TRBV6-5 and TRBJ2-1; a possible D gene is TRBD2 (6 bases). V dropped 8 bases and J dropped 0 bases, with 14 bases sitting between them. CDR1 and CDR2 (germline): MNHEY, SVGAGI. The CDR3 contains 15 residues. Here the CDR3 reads CASRERGSSYNEQFF. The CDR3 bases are TGTGCCAGCCGGGAGAGGGGAAGCTCCTACAATGAGCAGTTCTTC.

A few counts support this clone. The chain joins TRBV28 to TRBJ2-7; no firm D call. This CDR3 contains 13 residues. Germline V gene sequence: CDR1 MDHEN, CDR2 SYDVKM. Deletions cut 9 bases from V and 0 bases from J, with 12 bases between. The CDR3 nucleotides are TGTGCCAGTTTGGCTGGGTCCTCCTACGAGCAGTACTTC. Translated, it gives CASLAGSSYEQYF.

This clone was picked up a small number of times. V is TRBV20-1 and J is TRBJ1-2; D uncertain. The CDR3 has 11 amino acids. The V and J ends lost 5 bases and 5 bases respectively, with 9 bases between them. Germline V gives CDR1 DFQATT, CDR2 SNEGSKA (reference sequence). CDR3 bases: TGCAGTGCTTGGGCCTCTTATGGCTACACCTTC. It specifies CSAWASYGYTF.

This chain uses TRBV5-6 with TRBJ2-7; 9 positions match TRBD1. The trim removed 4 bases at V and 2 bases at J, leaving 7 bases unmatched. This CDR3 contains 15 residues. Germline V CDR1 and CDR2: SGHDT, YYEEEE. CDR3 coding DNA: TGTGCCAGCAGCGGCGGGGACAGGGAGCCCTACGAGCAGTACTTC. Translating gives CASSGGDREPYEQYF.

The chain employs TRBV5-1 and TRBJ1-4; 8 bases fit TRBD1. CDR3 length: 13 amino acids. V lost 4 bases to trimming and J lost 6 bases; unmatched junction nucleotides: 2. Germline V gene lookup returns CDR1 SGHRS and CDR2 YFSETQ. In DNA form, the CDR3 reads TGCGCCAGCAGCCCGACAGGGGATGAAAAACTGTTTTTT. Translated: CASSPTGDEKLFF.

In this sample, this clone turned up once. The CDR3 coding sequence is TGCAGCGTGGACGGGGGGCCCCCCTACAATGAGCAGTTCTTC. Amino acid sequence: CSVDGGPPYNEQFF. The chain joins TRBV29-1 to TRBJ2-1; D is possibly TRBD2 (7 bases). Per the germline V gene, CDR1 is SQVTM and CDR2 is ANQGSEA. V was pared by 6 bases and J by 2 bases, with 14 bases between. The CDR3 runs 14 residues.

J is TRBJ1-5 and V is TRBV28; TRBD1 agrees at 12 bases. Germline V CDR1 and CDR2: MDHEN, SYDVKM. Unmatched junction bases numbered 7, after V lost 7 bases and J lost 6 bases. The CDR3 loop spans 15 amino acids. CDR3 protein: CASTPGQGAGQPQHF. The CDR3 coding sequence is TGTGCCAGCACCCCGGGACAGGGGGCGGGTCAGCCCCAGCATTTT.

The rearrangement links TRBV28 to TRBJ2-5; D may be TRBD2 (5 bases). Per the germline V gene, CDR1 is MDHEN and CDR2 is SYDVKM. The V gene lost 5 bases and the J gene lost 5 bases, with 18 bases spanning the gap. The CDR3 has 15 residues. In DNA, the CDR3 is TGTGCCAGCAGTCCCCCCGGCCATCCGGGGGAGACCCAGTACTTC. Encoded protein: CASSPPGHPGETQYF.

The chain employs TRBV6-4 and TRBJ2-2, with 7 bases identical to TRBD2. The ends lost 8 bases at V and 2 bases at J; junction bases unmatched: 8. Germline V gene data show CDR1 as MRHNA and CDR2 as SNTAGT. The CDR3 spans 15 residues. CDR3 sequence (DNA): TGTGCCAGCCCACCCCCGGGACTAAACACCGGGGAGCTGTTTTTT. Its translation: CASPPPGLNTGELFF.

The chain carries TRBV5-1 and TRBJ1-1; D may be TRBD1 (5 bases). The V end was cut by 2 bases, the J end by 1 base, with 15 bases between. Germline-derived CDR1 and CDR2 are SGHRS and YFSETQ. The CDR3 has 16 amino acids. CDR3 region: CASSLDSLTGNTEAFF. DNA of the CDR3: TGCGCCAGCAGCTTAGATTCCTTAACAGGGAACACTGAAGCTTTCTTT.

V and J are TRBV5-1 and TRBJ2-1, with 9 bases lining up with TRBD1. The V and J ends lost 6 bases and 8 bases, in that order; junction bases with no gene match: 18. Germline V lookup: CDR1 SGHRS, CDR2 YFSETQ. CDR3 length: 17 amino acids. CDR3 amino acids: CASTNPKTGGNMDEQFF. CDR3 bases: TGCGCCAGCACCAACCCTAAGACAGGGGGTAACATGGATGAGCAGTTCTTC.

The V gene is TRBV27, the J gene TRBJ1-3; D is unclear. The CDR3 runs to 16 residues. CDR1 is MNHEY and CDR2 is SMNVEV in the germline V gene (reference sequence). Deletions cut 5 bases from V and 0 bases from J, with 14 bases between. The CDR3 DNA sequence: TGTGCCAGCAGTCCCTCCGGTACCGGCTCTGGAAACACCATATATTTT. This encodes CASSPSGTGSGNTIYF.

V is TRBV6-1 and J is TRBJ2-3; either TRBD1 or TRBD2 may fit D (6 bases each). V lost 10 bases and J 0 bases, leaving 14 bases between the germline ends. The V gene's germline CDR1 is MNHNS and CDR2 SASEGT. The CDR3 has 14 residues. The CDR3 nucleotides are TGTGCCATCCGGGGGCAGATTAGCACAGATACGCAGTATTTT. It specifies CAIRGQISTDTQYF.

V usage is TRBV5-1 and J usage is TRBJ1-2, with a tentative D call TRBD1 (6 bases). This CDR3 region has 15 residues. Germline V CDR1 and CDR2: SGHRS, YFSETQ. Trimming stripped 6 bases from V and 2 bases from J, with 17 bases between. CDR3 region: CASNSGATGNYGYTF. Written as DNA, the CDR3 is TGCGCCAGCAACTCCGGGGCCACAGGGAACTATGGCTACACCTTC.

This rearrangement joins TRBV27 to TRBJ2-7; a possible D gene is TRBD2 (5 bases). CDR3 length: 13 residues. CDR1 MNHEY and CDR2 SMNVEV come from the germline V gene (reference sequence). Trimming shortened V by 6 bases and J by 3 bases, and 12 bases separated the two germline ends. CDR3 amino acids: CASSHSRGYEQYF. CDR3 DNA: TGTGCCAGCAGCCATTCCCGGGGCTACGAGCAGTACTTC.

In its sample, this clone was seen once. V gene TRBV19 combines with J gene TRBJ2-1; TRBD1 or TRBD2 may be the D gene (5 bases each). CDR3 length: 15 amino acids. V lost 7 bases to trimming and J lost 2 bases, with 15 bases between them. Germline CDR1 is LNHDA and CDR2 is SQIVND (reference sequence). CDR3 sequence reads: CASTERGAAYNEQFF. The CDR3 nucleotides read TGTGCCAGTACCGAGAGGGGAGCGGCCTACAATGAGCAGTTCTTC.

The chain's CDR3 is CASSDTGNTEAFF. CDR3 DNA sequence: TGTGCCAGCAGTGACACGGGGAACACTGAAGCTTTCTTT. This chain links TRBV2 with TRBJ1-1; no clear D gene. Germline assignment: CDR1 SNHLY and CDR2 FYNNEI. The V end was cut by 3 bases, the J end by 1 base, with 6 bases between. CDR3 length: 13 amino acids.

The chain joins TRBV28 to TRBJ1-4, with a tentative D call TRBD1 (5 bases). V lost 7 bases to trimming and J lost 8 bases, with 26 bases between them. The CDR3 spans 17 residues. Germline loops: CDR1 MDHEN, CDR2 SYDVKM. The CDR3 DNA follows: TGTGCCAGCACCTTCGGCGGGGACGGGCCATTGGGGGAAAAACTGTTTTTT. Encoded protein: CASTFGGDGPLGEKLFF.

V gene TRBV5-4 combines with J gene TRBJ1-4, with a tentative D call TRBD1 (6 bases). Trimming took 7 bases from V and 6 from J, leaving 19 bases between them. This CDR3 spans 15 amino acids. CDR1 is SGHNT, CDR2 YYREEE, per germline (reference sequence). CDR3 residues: CASSSNRAVDEKLFF. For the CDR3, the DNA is TGTGCCAGCTCATCAAACAGGGCGGTAGATGAAAAACTGTTTTTT.

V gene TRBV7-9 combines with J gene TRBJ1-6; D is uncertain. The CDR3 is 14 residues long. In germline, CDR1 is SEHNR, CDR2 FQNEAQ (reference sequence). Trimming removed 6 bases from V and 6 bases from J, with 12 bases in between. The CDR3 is CASSPDTINSPLHF. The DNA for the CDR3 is TGTGCCAGCAGTCCCGACACGATTAATTCACCCCTCCACTTT. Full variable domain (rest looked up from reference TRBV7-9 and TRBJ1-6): DTGVSQNPRHKITKRGQNVTFRCDPISEHNRLYWYRQTLGQGPEFLTYFQNEAQLEKSRLLSDRFSAERPKGSFSTLEIQRTEQGDSAMYLCASSPDTINSPLHFGNGTRLTVT.

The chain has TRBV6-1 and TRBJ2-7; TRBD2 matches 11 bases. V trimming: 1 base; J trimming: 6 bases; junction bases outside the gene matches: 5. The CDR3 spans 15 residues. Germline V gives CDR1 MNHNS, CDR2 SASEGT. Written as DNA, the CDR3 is TGTGCCAGCAGTGAAGATAGCGGGGGGGCTGTCGAGCAGTACTTC. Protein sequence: CASSEDSGGAVEQYF.

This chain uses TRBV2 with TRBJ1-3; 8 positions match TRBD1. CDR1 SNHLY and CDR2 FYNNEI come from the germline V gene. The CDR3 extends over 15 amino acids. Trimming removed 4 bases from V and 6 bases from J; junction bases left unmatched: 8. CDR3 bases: TGTGCCAGCAGTGGAGGACAGGGTATAGAAAACACCATATATTTT. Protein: CASSGGQGIENTIYF.